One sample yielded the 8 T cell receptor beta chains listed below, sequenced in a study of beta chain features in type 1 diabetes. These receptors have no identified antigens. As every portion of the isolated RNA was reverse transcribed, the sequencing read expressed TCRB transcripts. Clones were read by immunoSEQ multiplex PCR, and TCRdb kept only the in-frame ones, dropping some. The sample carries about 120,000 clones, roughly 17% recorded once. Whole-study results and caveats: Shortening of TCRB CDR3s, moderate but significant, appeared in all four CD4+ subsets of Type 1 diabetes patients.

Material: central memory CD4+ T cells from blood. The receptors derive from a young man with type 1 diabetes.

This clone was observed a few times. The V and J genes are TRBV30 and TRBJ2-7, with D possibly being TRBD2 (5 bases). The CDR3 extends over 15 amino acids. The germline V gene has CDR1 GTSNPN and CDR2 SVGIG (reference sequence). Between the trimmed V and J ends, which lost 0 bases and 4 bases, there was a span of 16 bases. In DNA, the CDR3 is TGTGCCTGGAGTGTAGCCGCTACGGACTCATACGAGCAGTACTTC. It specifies CAWSVAATDSYEQYF.

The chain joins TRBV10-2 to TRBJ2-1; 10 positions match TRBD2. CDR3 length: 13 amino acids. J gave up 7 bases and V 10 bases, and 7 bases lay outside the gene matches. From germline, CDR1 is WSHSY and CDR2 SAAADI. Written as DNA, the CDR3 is TGCGCCACTACCCTAGCGGGGGAGAATGAGCAGTTCTTC. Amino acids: CATTLAGENEQFF.

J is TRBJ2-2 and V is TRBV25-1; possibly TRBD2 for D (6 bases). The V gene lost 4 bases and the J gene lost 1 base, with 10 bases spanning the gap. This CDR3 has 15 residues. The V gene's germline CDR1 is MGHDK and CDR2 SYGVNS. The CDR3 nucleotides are TGTGCCAGCAGTGTGGCGGGATTGAACACCGGGGAGCTGTTTTTT. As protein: CASSVAGLNTGELFF.

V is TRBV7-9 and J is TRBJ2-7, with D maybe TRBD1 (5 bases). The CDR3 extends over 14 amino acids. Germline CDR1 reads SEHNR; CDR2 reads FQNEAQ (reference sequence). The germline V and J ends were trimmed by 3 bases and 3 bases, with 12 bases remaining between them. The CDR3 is CASSLEWQGYEQYF. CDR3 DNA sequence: TGTGCCAGCAGCTTGGAGTGGCAGGGCTACGAGCAGTACTTC.

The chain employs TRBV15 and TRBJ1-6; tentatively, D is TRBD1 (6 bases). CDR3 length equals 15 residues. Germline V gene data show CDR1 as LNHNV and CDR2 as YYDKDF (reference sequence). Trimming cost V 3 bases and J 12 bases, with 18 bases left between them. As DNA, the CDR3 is TGTGCCACCAGCAGTTATACCGGGACACCTAGACCCCTCCACTTT. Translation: CATSSYTGTPRPLHF. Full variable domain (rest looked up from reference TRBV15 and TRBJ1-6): DAMVIQNPRYQVTQFGKPVTLSCSQTLNHNVMYWYQQKSSQAPKLLFHYYDKDFNNEADTPDNFQSRRPNTSFCFLDIRSPGLGDTAMYLCATSSYTGTPRPLHFGNGTRLTVT.

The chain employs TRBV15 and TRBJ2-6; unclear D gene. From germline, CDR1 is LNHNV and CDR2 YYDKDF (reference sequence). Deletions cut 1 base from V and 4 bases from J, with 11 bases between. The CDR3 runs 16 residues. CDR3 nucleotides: TGTGCCACCAGCAGAGGGGCGGCATCCGGGGCCAACGTCCTGACTTTC. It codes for CATSRGAASGANVLTF. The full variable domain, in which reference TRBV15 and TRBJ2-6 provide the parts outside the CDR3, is DAMVIQNPRYQVTQFGKPVTLSCSQTLNHNVMYWYQQKSSQAPKLLFHYYDKDFNNEADTPDNFQSRRPNTSFCFLDIRSPGLGDTAMYLCATSRGAASGANVLTFGAGSRLTVL.

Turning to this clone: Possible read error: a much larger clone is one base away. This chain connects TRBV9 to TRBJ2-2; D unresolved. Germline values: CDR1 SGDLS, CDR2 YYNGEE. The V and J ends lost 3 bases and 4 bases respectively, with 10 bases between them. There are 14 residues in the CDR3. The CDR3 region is CASSGGTATGELFF. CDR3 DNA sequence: TGTGCCAGCAGCGGAGGTACAGCCACCGGGGAGCTGTTTTTT.

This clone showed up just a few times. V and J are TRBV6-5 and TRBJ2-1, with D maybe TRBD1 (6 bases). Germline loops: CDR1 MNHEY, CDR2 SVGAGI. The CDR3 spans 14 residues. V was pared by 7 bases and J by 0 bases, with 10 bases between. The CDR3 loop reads CASTRGSSYNEQFF. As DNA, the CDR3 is TGTGCCAGCACCAGGGGAAGCTCCTACAATGAGCAGTTCTTC.